This is a list of T cell receptor beta chains from one sample in a study of blood T cell repertoires in COVID-19. Sequenced by immunoSEQ multiplex PCR; TCRdb stores in-frame clones only, minus some. The data hold 120,000 or so clones, with more than 65% observed a single time. Sequencing was done on a sample of peripheral blood. The source is a woman aged 70 to 79 with acute or convalescent COVID-19. CDR3s include the opening cysteine and the closing phenylalanine or tryptophan. The D gene is left open where the match is weak. The size entry is marked missing in some rows and otherwise reads once, few, many or a size class.

j_call: TRBJ1-2; d_call: .; v_call: TRBV19; clone_size: .; cdr3_nt: TGTGCCAGTAGTGTCGACAGGTCCTATGGCTACACCTTC; cdr3_aa: CASSVDRSYGYTF
j_call: TRBJ1-1; d_call: .; v_call: TRBV11-2; clone_size: few; cdr3_nt: TGTGCCAGCAGCTTAGCGTTCATGAGGACTGAAGCTTTCTTT; cdr3_aa: CASSLAFMRTEAFF
j_call: TRBJ1-5; d_call: TRBD1; v_call: TRBV6-6; clone_size: .; cdr3_nt: TGTGCCAGCAGATCCGGGACAGGGGGTTTTCAGCCCCAGCATTTT; cdr3_aa: CASRSGTGGFQPQHF
j_call: TRBJ2-2; d_call: .; v_call: TRBV7-2; clone_size: .; cdr3_nt: TGTGCCAGCAGCCCGCAGGCGAACACCGGGGAGCTGTTTTTT; cdr3_aa: CASSPQANTGELFF
j_call: TRBJ1-2; d_call: .; v_call: TRBV15; clone_size: few; cdr3_nt: TGTGCCACCAGCACAAAACAGGCACCCCAGGGGGGCTACACCTTC; cdr3_aa: CATSTKQAPQGGYTF
j_call: TRBJ1-2; d_call: TRBD1; v_call: TRBV7-8; clone_size: few; cdr3_nt: TGTGCCAGCAGCTTCAAGGCGACAGGGAGTGGCGGTGGCTACACCTTC; cdr3_aa: CASSFKATGSGGGYTF
j_call: TRBJ1-2; d_call: .; v_call: TRBV28; clone_size: .; cdr3_nt: TGTGCCAGCAGTGTTTACAGGGCAGGGGTTAACTATGGCTACACCTTC; cdr3_aa: CASSVYRAGVNYGYTF
j_call: TRBJ2-1; d_call: TRBD2; v_call: TRBV9; clone_size: once; cdr3_nt: TGTGCCAGCACCATGCGGGGACTAGCGGGGACCAATGAGCAGTTCTTC; cdr3_aa: CASTMRGLAGTNEQFF
j_call: TRBJ1-1; d_call: TRBD1; v_call: TRBV2; clone_size: .; cdr3_nt: TGTGCCAGCAGTTATGGGACAGGGTCCGCTGAAGCTTTCTTT; cdr3_aa: CASSYGTGSAEAFF
j_call: TRBJ1-4; d_call: .; v_call: TRBV3-1/TRBV3-2; clone_size: .; cdr3_nt: TGTGCCAGCAGCCAAAACAGGGATGAAAAACTGTTTTTT; cdr3_aa: CASSQNRDEKLFF
j_call: TRBJ1-4; d_call: .; v_call: TRBV21-1; clone_size: once; cdr3_nt: TGTGCCAGCAGCAAAAGGGGTAGACAGCCTAATGAAAAACTGTTTTTT; cdr3_aa: CASSKRGRQPNEKLFF
j_call: TRBJ2-3; d_call: TRBD2; v_call: TRBV9; clone_size: .; cdr3_nt: TGTGCCAGCAGCGATAGCGGGAGCACAGATACGCAGTATTTT; cdr3_aa: CASSDSGSTDTQYF
j_call: TRBJ2-1; d_call: .; v_call: TRBV19; clone_size: .; cdr3_nt: TGTGCCAGTAGCAAACTGACTGGGTGGGAGCAGTTCTTC; cdr3_aa: CASSKLTGWEQFF
j_call: TRBJ1-3; d_call: TRBD1; v_call: TRBV7-2; clone_size: once; cdr3_nt: TGTGCCAGCAGCTTATGGACAGGGGACAACACCATATATTTT; cdr3_aa: CASSLWTGDNTIYF